Included here is one TCR beta chain sequence, with context. Original handling: Counts of nucleated cells, estimated from reference gene primer amplification, were obtained. TCRdb's copy holds only in-frame clones and misses some; the assay was immunoSEQ multiplex PCR. V, J and clone size are those of that table, while D and trimming were read from the DNA. In the table there are 150,000 or so clones, 65% to 90% of which are singletons. The data were obtained in a study of blood T cell repertoires in COVID-19. In germline, CDR1 is LNHDA, CDR2 SQIVND (reference sequence). The CDR3 has 14 amino acids. The V and J ends lost 1 base and 7 bases respectively, with 13 bases between them.

The gene calls are TRBV19 and TRBJ1-1; perhaps TRBD1 as D (5 bases). This clonotype originated in a woman aged 55-70 years with COVID-19, enrolled during active disease. Sequences were obtained from peripheral blood. The CDR3 bases are TGTGCCAGTAGTATAGTGAGTCGGGGGTTTGAAGCTTTCTTT. Residues: CASSIVSRGFEAFF.